This entry lists 25 T cell receptor beta chains sequenced from one sample in a study of T cell responses to AZD1222 COVID-19 vaccine. The table came from immunoSEQ multiplex PCR; TCRdb's copy has only in-frame clones and leaves some out. The profile shows about 99,000 clones, about 90% of them singletons. Sequencing used peripheral blood, obtained on day 0 of AZD1222 vaccination. Source of these receptors: an adult in good health.

The chain recombines TRBV12-3 or TRBV12-4 with TRBJ2-7, with D perhaps TRBD1 (6 bases). This CDR3 has 13 amino acids. The V end lost 2 bases, the J end lost 7 bases, and 12 bases lay between the germline ends. DNA of the CDR3: TGTGCCAGCAGTTTAATCAGGGGCGGTGAGCAGTACGTC. This encodes CASSLIRGGEQYV.

The chain couples TRBV12-3 or TRBV12-4 to TRBJ1-2; D call uncertain. The CDR3 spans 13 residues. V lost 5 bases, J lost 7 bases, and 14 bases lay in between. The CDR3 region is CASSPRASGGYTF. CDR3 sequence (DNA): TGTGCCAGCAGTCCGCGGGCCTCGGGTGGCTACACCTTC.

The chain couples TRBV19 to TRBJ2-3; 13 nucleotides line up with TRBD2. The CDR3 is 16 residues long. J lost 3 bases, V lost 3 bases, and 3 bases had no gene match. Germline CDR1 and CDR2: LNHDA and SQIVND (reference sequence). CDR3 sequence (DNA): TGTGCCAGTAGTATGGGACTAGCGGGAACTACAGATACGCAGTATTTT. Protein sequence: CASSMGLAGTTDTQYF.

The chain uses TRBV4-3 and TRBJ2-2; D is undetermined. V dropped 1 base and J dropped 2 bases, with 5 bases sitting between them. Germline V gene sequence: CDR1 LGHNA, CDR2 YSLEER. This CDR3 spans 14 amino acids. CDR3 DNA: TGCGCCAGCAGCCAAGTGCCCAACACCGGGGAGCTGTTTTTT. This sequence encodes CASSQVPNTGELFF.

The chain has TRBV2 and TRBJ1-4; TRBD1 matches 7 bases. Losses at the gene ends were 5 bases for V and 8 bases for J; bases not matched to a gene: 8. This CDR3 is built from 14 residues. Germline V CDR1 and CDR2: SNHLY, FYNNEI. The CDR3 reads CASSTGQVREKLFF. CDR3 nucleotide sequence: TGTGCCAGCAGTACTGGACAGGTCCGGGAAAAACTGTTTTTT.

V usage is TRBV6-5 and J usage is TRBJ1-2, with unresolved D. CDR3 length: 13 residues. Germline V gene data show CDR1 as MNHEY and CDR2 as SVGAGI. Trimming cost V 6 bases and J 7 bases, with 15 bases left between them. The CDR3 region is CASSDGGLGGYTF. As DNA, the CDR3 is TGTGCCAGCAGCGACGGAGGGTTAGGTGGCTACACCTTC.

This clone appeared a few times. This sequence joins TRBV6-5 and TRBJ2-1; 12 nucleotides line up with TRBD2. This CDR3 has 16 residues. The germline V gene has CDR1 MNHEY and CDR2 SVGAGI. V lost 0 bases to trimming and J lost 9 bases; unmatched junction nucleotides: 6. CDR3 sequence (DNA): TGTGCCAGCAGTTACTCTCTAGCGGGGGGGCAGGTTGAGCAGTTCTTC. This encodes CASSYSLAGGQVEQFF.

J is TRBJ1-2 and V is TRBV30; D remains ambiguous. The CDR3 loop spans 13 amino acids. Between the trimmed V and J ends, which lost 3 bases and 1 base, there was a span of 9 bases. Germline V CDR1 and CDR2: GTSNPN, SVGIG (reference sequence). The chain's CDR3 is CAWRIVGNYGYTF. The DNA for the CDR3 is TGTGCCTGGAGAATCGTCGGTAACTATGGCTACACCTTC. Looking up the rest from reference TRBV30 and TRBJ1-2 gives the full variable domain: SQTIHQWPATLVQPVGSPLSLECTVEGTSNPNLYWYRQAAGRGLQLLFYSVGIGQISSEVPQNLSASRPQDRQFILSSKKLLLSDSGFYLCAWRIVGNYGYTFGSGTRLTVV.

The chain couples TRBV7-2 to TRBJ2-3, with D possibly being TRBD1 (6 bases). Germline V lookup: CDR1 SGHTA, CDR2 FQGNSA. Trimming left V 1 base short and J 4 bases short, with 9 bases between. This CDR3 has 14 amino acids. The CDR3 DNA follows: TGTGCCAGCAGCTTAGACAGGGATGCAGATACGCAGTATTTT. It codes for CASSLDRDADTQYF.

CDR3 nucleotides: TGTGCCAGCAGCTTCGACAGGGGTTCCTATGGCTACACCTTC. Amino acids: CASSFDRGSYGYTF. The gene calls are TRBV5-4 and TRBJ1-2, with TRBD1 identical over 8 bases. CDR3 length: 14 amino acids. The J segment lost 4 bases and the V segment lost 2 bases, leaving 4 bases of the junction unmatched. The germline CDR1 and CDR2 sequences are SGHNT and YYREEE (reference sequence).

The chain links TRBV9 to TRBJ1-1; D uncertain. Germline CDR1 and CDR2: SGDLS and YYNGEE. V was pared by 7 bases and J by 0 bases, with 4 bases between. The CDR3 is 11 amino acids. CDR3 sequence: CASGVNTEAFF. The CDR3 DNA sequence: TGTGCCAGCGGGGTGAACACTGAAGCTTTCTTT.

This chain connects TRBV7-2 to TRBJ2-5, with 13 bases fitting TRBD2. Germline CDR1 reads SGHTA; CDR2 reads FQGNSA. Trimming removed 5 bases from V and 6 bases from J; junction bases left unmatched: 9. The CDR3 is made up of 16 amino acids. CDR3 sequence (DNA): TGTGCCAGCAGCCGCCTACTAGCGGGAGGGCCCCAGACCCAGTACTTC. The encoded protein is CASSRLLAGGPQTQYF.

This chain connects TRBV19 to TRBJ1-6; D not certain. The V end lost 8 bases, the J end lost 7 bases, and 9 bases lay between the germline ends. This CDR3 spans 12 amino acids. Germline V gene sequence: CDR1 LNHDA, CDR2 SQIVND (reference sequence). CDR3 region: CASATANSPLHF. The DNA for the CDR3 is TGTGCCAGTGCAACAGCAAATTCACCCCTCCACTTT.

The J gene is TRBJ1-6, the V gene TRBV6-2 or TRBV6-3; D is unresolved. The CDR3 totals 15 residues. The germline V and J ends were trimmed by 0 bases and 10 bases, with 13 bases remaining between them. Germline lookup yields CDR1 MNHEY and CDR2 SVGEGT. The DNA of the CDR3 is TGTGCCAGCAGTTACTCCTGGGTAATAAGCTCACCCCTCCACTTT. This encodes CASSYSWVISSPLHF.

With regard to this clone: Mismatch with germline at one junction end may stem from a read error. This rearrangement joins TRBV7-7 to TRBJ2-2; 12 nucleotides agree with TRBD2. The germline CDR1 and CDR2 sequences are SSHAT and FNYEAQ (reference sequence). The CDR3 extends over 16 amino acids. The CDR3 nucleotides are TGTGCTAGCAGCCCAGGGACTAGCGGGCCCACCGGGGAGCTGTTTTTT. Amino acids: CASSPGTSGPTGELFF. Full variable domain (missing parts from reference TRBV7-7 and TRBJ2-2): GAGVSQSPRYKVTKRGQDVTLRCDPISSHATLYWYQQALGQGPEFLTYFNYEAQPDKSGLPSDRFSAERPEGSISTLTIQRTEQRDSAMYRCASSPGTSGPTGELFFGEGSRLTVL.

The genes are TRBV6-5 and TRBJ2-7, with D perhaps TRBD2 (7 bases). Trimming shortened V by 0 bases and J by 3 bases, and 12 bases separated the two germline ends. The length of the CDR3 is 15 residues. Germline lookup yields CDR1 MNHEY and CDR2 SVGAGI. The CDR3 nucleotides read TGTGCCAGCAGTTACTCGGGGGGGCCGGGCTACGAGCAGTACTTC. Its protein product is CASSYSGGPGYEQYF.

This chain links TRBV7-9 with TRBJ1-1, with a possible D match to TRBD1 (5 bases). V lost 1 base and J lost 7, with 10 bases in between. The CDR3 sequence is 13 residues long. Germline V lookup: CDR1 SEHNR, CDR2 FQNEAQ (reference sequence). In DNA form, the CDR3 reads TGTGCCAGCAGCTTAGGGGGGTTCGGTGAAGCTTTCTTT. Amino acids: CASSLGGFGEAFF.

V is TRBV4-1 and J is TRBJ1-5, with D uncertain. This CDR3 has 15 amino acids. Germline V gene data show CDR1 as MGHRA and CDR2 as YSYEKL. V lost 1 base and J 7 bases, leaving 14 bases between the germline ends. The CDR3 DNA is TGCGCCAGCAGCCAAGCCTTTGGGAGGATACAGCCCCAGCATTTT. As protein: CASSQAFGRIQPQHF.

The J gene is TRBJ1-1, the V gene TRBV18; 7 nucleotides agree with TRBD1. V gave up 5 bases and J gave up 6 bases; unmatched junction bases: 6. Germline V gives CDR1 KGHSH, CDR2 LQKENI. The length of the CDR3 is 13 residues. The CDR3 nucleotides are TGTGCCAGCTCAAAAACAGGGGCCTCTGAAGCTTTCTTT. Its protein product is CASSKTGASEAFF.

This chain connects TRBV21-1 to TRBJ2-7; TRBD2, the D gene given by the table, was not confirmed from the DNA. TRBV21-1 is reported as a pseudogene. The CDR3 is made up of 20 amino acids. For the CDR3, the DNA is TGTGCCAGCAGCAAGTCACCATCTCGGCTAGCGGGTAAGCTGGCCTACGAGCAGTACGTC. Its protein is CASSKSPSRLAGKLAYEQYV.

The chain employs TRBV6-5 and TRBJ1-1; 7 bases are a match to TRBD1. V shed 6 bases, J shed 4 bases, and the junction held 5 bases outside the gene matches. In germline, CDR1 is MNHEY, CDR2 SVGAGI. The CDR3 contains 13 residues. CDR3 DNA sequence: TGTGCCAGCAGCCTATACAGGGGCACTGAAGCTTTCTTT. Translation: CASSLYRGTEAFF.

V gene TRBV5-5 combines with J gene TRBJ2-3; D possibly uses TRBD1 or TRBD2 (5 bases each). With 0 bases removed from V and 2 bases from J, the gap between germline ends came to 16 bases. The germline gives CDR1 SGHKS, CDR2 YYEKEE (reference sequence). The CDR3 contains 17 residues. DNA of the CDR3: TGTGCCAGCAGCTTGGAGGTTGTGGGGCGGGCCACAGATACGCAGTATTTT. This translates into CASSLEVVGRATDTQYF.

This rearrangement joins TRBV30 to TRBJ2-3, with 9 nucleotides matching TRBD2. V lost 0 bases, J lost 3 bases, and 4 bases stayed unmatched. The CDR3 has 15 residues. The germline CDR1 and CDR2 sequences are GTSNPN and SVGIG (reference sequence). CDR3 nucleotides: TGTGCCTGGAGTGTTGGTAGCGGGAGTACAGATACGCAGTATTTT. As protein: CAWSVGSGSTDTQYF.

The chain's CDR3 is CASLGQGDGYTF. The CDR3 nucleotides read TGTGCCAGCTTGGGACAGGGGGATGGCTACACCTTC. The rearrangement links TRBV3-1 (or the pseudogene TRBV3-2) to TRBJ1-2; the match to TRBD1 covers 11 bases. CDR3 size: 12 residues. V lost 8 bases to trimming and J lost 6 bases; unmatched junction nucleotides: 2. The germline V gene encodes CDR1 LGHDT and CDR2 YNNKEL (reference sequence).

The V call is TRBV27, the J call TRBJ1-2; D gene unclear. Germline values: CDR1 MNHEY, CDR2 SMNVEV (reference sequence). This CDR3 spans 13 amino acids. The ends were cut back, 0 bases at V and 8 bases at J, with 10 bases in the middle. The CDR3 loop is CASSLSTLSGYTF. The CDR3 nucleotides read TGTGCCAGCAGTTTATCGACTCTTTCCGGCTACACCTTC.